This T cell receptor (beta chain) was retrieved from a study of blood T cells in healthy people across ages. About this clonotype: Its target is not known.

A second roughly 7 to 11 cycle PCR used barcoded and J-beta primers. TCRdb re-analysed the 5' RACE reads in MiXCR, keeping a single row per CDR3 protein. The sample consists of over 950,000 distinct CDR3 sequences, more than 30% of them appearing once. Whole-study findings and limits: Because sorting was not performed, PBMCs prevented conclusive naive versus antigen-experienced comparison.

Germline V CDR1 and CDR2: SGHTA, FQGNSA. V lost 6 bases and J 11 bases, leaving 22 bases between the germline ends. This CDR3 contains 14 residues. This chain uses TRBV7-2 with TRBJ1-1; D uncertain. Sequenced material: blood. The TCR was taken from a man younger than 30 in good health. CDR3 loop: CASSPDLDVHVAFF. The DNA for the CDR3 is TGTGCCAGCAGTCCAGACTTGGACGTCCACGTCGCTTTCTTT.